Listed here are 15 T cell receptor beta chains from one sample, sequenced in a study of blood T cell repertoires in COVID-19. Data came from immunoSEQ multiplex PCR; TCRdb stores just in-frame clones and leaves some out. The sample consists of 85,000 to 90,000 clones, 89% of them appearing once. The sample comprised peripheral blood. These receptors were collected from a woman at least 80 years old with active COVID-19.

This clone has just one count. As DNA, the CDR3 is TGTGCCAGCTCACCACGACAGAGAGAGGATACGCAGTATTTT. The encoded protein is CASSPRQREDTQYF. The rearrangement joins TRBV18 to TRBJ2-3, with D perhaps TRBD1 (5 bases). CDR1 is KGHSH, CDR2 LQKENI, per germline. The CDR3 extends over 14 amino acids. The V gene lost 1 base and the J gene lost 6 bases, with 11 bases spanning the gap. Filled out from reference TRBV18 and TRBJ2-3, the complete variable domain reads NAGVMQNPRHLVRRRGQEARLRCSPMKGHSHVYWYRQLPEEGLKFMVYLQKENIIDESGMPKERFSAEFPKEGPSILRIQQVVRGDSAAYFCASSPRQREDTQYFGPGTRLTVL.

The chain joins TRBV7-3 to TRBJ2-3; 7 bases line up with TRBD1. Germline CDR1 and CDR2: SGHTA and FQGTGA. With V trimmed by 5 bases and J by 6 bases, 14 bases remained unmatched. The CDR3 is 16 residues long. CDR3 protein: CASSPGTAKGLDTQYF. Here the CDR3 DNA reads TGTGCCAGCAGCCCCGGGACAGCAAAGGGTTTGGATACGCAGTATTTT.

In its sample, this clone was seen once. This rearrangement joins TRBV6-5 to TRBJ2-5, with 7 bases matching TRBD1. V was pared by 8 bases and J by 3 bases, with 12 bases of the junction left unmatched. This CDR3 contains 15 residues. CDR1 and CDR2 from the germline V gene are MNHEY and SVGAGI. CDR3 coding DNA: TGTGCCAGCCGCCTGACAGGGACAAGGGAAGAGACCCAGTACTTC. Amino acids: CASRLTGTREETQYF.

DNA for the CDR3: TGTGCCAGCAGCTCAATGGGACTAGCCCCATACGAGCAGTACTTC. This gives the protein CASSSMGLAPYEQYF. The chain joins TRBV6-2 or TRBV6-3 to TRBJ2-7; 9 nucleotides line up with TRBD2. The J segment lost 4 bases and the V segment lost 6 bases, leaving 10 bases of the junction unmatched. The CDR3 length is 15 residues. CDR1 and CDR2 (germline): MNHEY, SVGEGT.

The CDR3 DNA reads TGTGCCAGCACCGTAGCGGGGAGCTCCTACGAGCAGTACTTC. Protein: CASTVAGSSYEQYF. The chain has TRBV11-2 and TRBJ2-7; the match to TRBD2 covers 8 bases. The V gene end was trimmed by 7 bases and the J gene end by 0 bases; junction bases not matched to a gene: 5. The CDR3 has 14 amino acids. Per germline, CDR1 SGHAT and CDR2 FQNNGV.

The chain couples TRBV5-1 to TRBJ2-5; 8 positions match TRBD2. Per germline, CDR1 SGHRS and CDR2 YFSETQ. Trimming cost V 0 bases and J 4 bases; bases outside gene matches: 8. This CDR3 is 16 amino acids long. This chain's CDR3 is CASSLEGAGVRETQYF. The CDR3 bases are TGCGCCAGCAGCTTGGAGGGAGCGGGAGTGAGAGAGACCCAGTACTTC.

The sample holds one count of this clone. J is TRBJ1-2 and V is TRBV7-2; TRBD1 aligns across 8 bases. Losses at the gene ends were 5 bases for V and 2 bases for J; bases not matched to a gene: 7. The CDR3 consists of 15 residues. Germline V gene data show CDR1 as SGHTA and CDR2 as FQGNSA. The CDR3: CASSPRTGWNYGYTF. As DNA, the CDR3 is TGTGCCAGCAGCCCGCGGACAGGGTGGAACTATGGCTACACCTTC.

This clone was seen a handful of times. V and J are TRBV24-1 and TRBJ1-5; 10 nucleotides match TRBD1. Unmatched junction bases numbered 4, after V lost 5 bases and J lost 4 bases. The CDR3 has 15 amino acids. Per the germline V gene, CDR1 is KGHDR and CDR2 is SFDVKD. The DNA for the CDR3 is TGTGCCACCAGTGGACAGGGGGCATGGAATCAGCCCCAGCATTTT. Amino acids: CATSGQGAWNQPQHF.

The chain has TRBV5-4 and TRBJ2-3; tentatively, D is TRBD1 (7 bases). From germline, CDR1 is SGHNT and CDR2 YYREEE (reference sequence). The CDR3 length is 16 residues. Trimming shortened V by 3 bases and J by 0 bases, and 14 bases separated the two germline ends. For the CDR3, the DNA is TGTGCCAGCAGCTCCCCGACAGGGACTAGCACAGATACGCAGTATTTT. Translation gives CASSSPTGTSTDTQYF. Filled out from reference TRBV5-4 and TRBJ2-3, the complete variable domain reads ETGVTQSPTHLIKTRGQQVTLRCSSQSGHNTVSWYQQALGQGPQFIFQYYREEENGRGNFPPRFSGLQFPNYSSELNVNALELDDSALYLCASSSPTGTSTDTQYFGPGTRLTVL.

This sequence joins TRBV2 and TRBJ1-5, with TRBD1 matching over 7 bases. The V segment lost 6 bases and the J segment 0 bases; nucleotides outside the gene matches: 5. The CDR3 length is 15 residues. In germline, CDR1 is SNHLY, CDR2 FYNNEI. DNA for the CDR3: TGTGCCAGCAGCCGGGACAGCCTTAGCAATCAGCCCCAGCATTTT. Translated, it gives CASSRDSLSNQPQHF. Filled out from reference TRBV2 and TRBJ1-5, the complete variable domain reads EPEVTQTPSHQVTQMGQEVILRCVPISNHLYFYWYRQILGQKVEFLVSFYNNEISEKSEIFDDQFSVERPDGSNFTLKIRSTKLEDSAMYFCASSRDSLSNQPQHFGDGTRLSIL.

The chain joins TRBV2 to TRBJ2-1; 10 bases fit TRBD2. Trimming cost V 4 bases and J 5 bases; bases outside gene matches: 8. The germline CDR1 and CDR2 sequences are SNHLY and FYNNEI. The CDR3 has 16 residues. CDR3 region: CASSGSGTSVNNEQFF. CDR3 coding DNA: TGTGCCAGCAGTGGGTCCGGGACTAGCGTCAACAATGAGCAGTTCTTC.

The chain links TRBV13 to TRBJ1-2; 10 nucleotides align to TRBD1. The CDR3 spans 16 residues. The V gene's germline CDR1 is PRHDT and CDR2 FYEKMQ (reference sequence). Trimming removed 6 bases from V and 7 bases from J; junction bases left unmatched: 14. In DNA, the CDR3 is TGTGCCAGCAGTCCGGGACAGGGGATAGCTCTTCGTGGCTACACCTTC. This codes for CASSPGQGIALRGYTF.

This chain joins TRBV10-3 and TRBJ1-1, with a weak D call TRBD1 (6 bases). The CDR3 sequence is 13 residues long. V gave up 6 bases and J gave up 0 bases, with 8 bases separating them. Germline V lookup: CDR1 ENHRY, CDR2 SYGVKD. CDR3 sequence reads: CAIRGQLNTEAFF. DNA for the CDR3: TGTGCCATCAGGGGACAACTGAACACTGAAGCTTTCTTT.

This sequence joins TRBV9 and TRBJ2-7; a weak D match, TRBD1 (5 bases). V was pared by 0 bases and J by 3 bases, with 19 bases between. The length of the CDR3 is 17 residues. In germline, CDR1 is SGDLS, CDR2 YYNGEE. The CDR3 DNA reads as TGTGCCAGCAGCGTAGGCCCAATCGACAGAGGCGACTACGAGCAGTACTTC. It is translated as CASSVGPIDRGDYEQYF.

This clone came up once. This sequence joins TRBV15 and TRBJ2-7; 8 bases match TRBD1. Trimming at V came to 1 base and at J to 5 bases, leaving 7 bases not matched to a gene. There are 15 residues in the CDR3. Germline V CDR1 and CDR2: LNHNV, YYDKDF (reference sequence). The CDR3 DNA is TGTGCCACCAGCAGAGCGGGACAGGCGGACCACGAGCAGTACTTC. The encoded protein is CATSRAGQADHEQYF.